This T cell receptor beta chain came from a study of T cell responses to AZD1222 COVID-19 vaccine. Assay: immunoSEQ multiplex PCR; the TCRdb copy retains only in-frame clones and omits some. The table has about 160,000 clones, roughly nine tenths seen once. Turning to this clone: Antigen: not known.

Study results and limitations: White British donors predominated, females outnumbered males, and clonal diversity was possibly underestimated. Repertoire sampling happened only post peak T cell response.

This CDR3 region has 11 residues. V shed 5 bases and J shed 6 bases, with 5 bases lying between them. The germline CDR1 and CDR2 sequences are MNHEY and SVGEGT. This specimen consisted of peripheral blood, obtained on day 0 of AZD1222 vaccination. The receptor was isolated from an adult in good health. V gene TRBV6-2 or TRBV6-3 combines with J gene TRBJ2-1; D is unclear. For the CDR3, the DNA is TGTGCCAGCAGTGCTAGCAATGAGCAGTTCTTC. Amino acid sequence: CASSASNEQFF.